The next 15 T cell receptor beta chains were all read from a single sample in a study of cytomegalovirus exposure and HLA in healthy donors. The PCR employed 60 Vbeta primers together with 13 Jbeta primers. Some clones are missing from TCRdb's copy, which holds only in-frame ones; the method was immunoSEQ multiplex PCR. The repertoire holds under 200,000 clones, with about three quarters as singletons. The source material was PBMCs. These receptors all come from a woman in her thirties or forties in good health and CMV-seronegative.

The V gene is TRBV28, the J gene TRBJ1-5; D gene unclear. Deletions cut 3 bases from V and 7 bases from J, with 10 bases between. The CDR3 runs 13 residues. Germline V gene data show CDR1 as MDHEN and CDR2 as SYDVKM. In DNA form, the CDR3 reads TGTGCCAGCAGTTTTTATACGCGGCAGCCCCAGCATTTT. The encoded protein is CASSFYTRQPQHF.

Points on this clone: The junction departs from the called germline gene at one end, perhaps through a read error. V is TRBV2 and J is TRBJ2-2, with 9 bases matching TRBD1. This CDR3 comprises 14 residues. The germline V gene encodes CDR1 SNHLY and CDR2 FYNNEI. Here the CDR3 DNA reads TGCGCCAGCAGTGAATGGACAGGGGATTGGGAGCTGTTTTTT. Protein product: CASSEWTGDWELFF.

The chain has TRBV5-1 and TRBJ2-7, with D hard to call. From germline, CDR1 is SGHRS and CDR2 YFSETQ. The V end was cut by 4 bases, the J end by 4 bases, with 15 bases between. CDR3 length equals 14 residues. DNA of the CDR3: TGCGCCAGCAGCCTCCCGTCTCAGGATTACGAGCAGTACTTC. It translates to CASSLPSQDYEQYF.

This clone has only one observation. The chain links TRBV5-1 to TRBJ2-5; TRBD2 agrees at 14 bases. This CDR3 has 16 residues. V dropped 8 bases and J dropped 3; count of bases not matched to a gene: 9. The germline CDR1 and CDR2 sequences are SGHRS and YFSETQ. CDR3 loop: CASRVGTSGGEETQYF. In nucleotides, the CDR3 is TGCGCCAGTCGGGTCGGGACTAGCGGGGGAGAAGAGACCCAGTACTTC.

This chain links TRBV6-5 with TRBJ2-1, with a tentative D call TRBD1 (5 bases). The CDR3 is 14 amino acids. From germline, CDR1 is MNHEY and CDR2 SVGAGI. Trimming pared 7 bases from V and 0 bases from J, leaving 10 bases between. CDR3 residues: CASTDRHSYNEQFF. CDR3 DNA sequence: TGTGCCAGCACCGACAGACACTCCTACAATGAGCAGTTCTTC.

The V and J genes are TRBV2 and TRBJ2-2; D unresolved. Germline V gene lookup returns CDR1 SNHLY and CDR2 FYNNEI. Trimming took 4 bases from V and 5 from J, leaving 8 bases between them. The CDR3 has 13 residues. The CDR3 bases are TGTGCCAGCAGTGGTTTGACAACCGGGGAGCTGTTTTTT. Its protein is CASSGLTTGELFF.

The chain is built from TRBV18 and TRBJ2-3; 11 positions agree with TRBD2. Trimming took 6 bases from V and 4 from J; bases not matched to a gene: 9. The CDR3 sequence is 16 residues long. Per the germline V gene, CDR1 is KGHSH and CDR2 is LQKENI. CDR3 coding DNA: TGTGCCAGCTCCATTAGCGGGGGGGCGAAGTCAGATACGCAGTATTTT. Translation: CASSISGGAKSDTQYF.

This chain uses TRBV19 with TRBJ1-1, with D perhaps matching TRBD1 (6 bases). The length of the CDR3 is 14 residues. The V end lost 1 base, the J end lost 3 bases, and 9 bases lay between the germline ends. Germline V gives CDR1 LNHDA, CDR2 SQIVND (reference sequence). The CDR3 sequence: CASSIGDTYTEAFF. The CDR3 nucleotides are TGTGCCAGTAGTATAGGGGACACGTACACTGAAGCTTTCTTT.

As DNA, the CDR3 is TGCGCCAGCAGCTTGCAGGGCACTACGGCTGAAGCTTTCTTT. As protein: CASSLQGTTAEAFF. This sequence joins TRBV5-1 and TRBJ1-1; D is perhaps TRBD1 (5 bases). The V gene lost 1 base and the J gene lost 6 bases, with 13 bases spanning the gap. Germline assignment: CDR1 SGHRS and CDR2 YFSETQ. CDR3 size: 14 residues.

The rearrangement uses TRBV6-5 and TRBJ2-5, with TRBD2 matching 9 bases. The germline V gene has CDR1 MNHEY and CDR2 SVGAGI. This CDR3 spans 15 amino acids. V shed 3 bases, J shed 5 bases, and the junction held 7 bases outside the gene matches. DNA for the CDR3: TGTGCCAGCAGTTATATCGCGGGGGGGCTTGAGACCCAGTACTTC. Protein sequence: CASSYIAGGLETQYF.

The V and J genes are TRBV7-8 and TRBJ2-2; the match to TRBD2 covers 7 bases. Germline V gene sequence: CDR1 SGHVS, CDR2 FQNEAQ. The CDR3 spans 15 residues. V was pared by 3 bases and J by 7 bases, with 8 bases of the junction left unmatched. This CDR3 reads CASSFMRGLDGELFF. The DNA for the CDR3 is TGTGCCAGCAGCTTCATGCGGGGGTTGGACGGGGAGCTGTTTTTT.

This clone was picked up a small number of times. The sample has other DNA sequences that encode this CDR3 too. The chain joins TRBV6-5 to TRBJ2-5, with 8 bases lining up with TRBD1. The CDR3 spans 13 residues. The V segment lost 5 bases and the J segment 3 bases; nucleotides outside the gene matches: 2. Germline V lookup: CDR1 MNHEY, CDR2 SVGAGI. CDR3 sequence (DNA): TGTGCCAGCAGTCGGACAGGGAAAGAGACCCAGTACTTC. Translation: CASSRTGKETQYF.

V and J are TRBV5-1 and TRBJ2-1, with TRBD1 matching over 9 bases. V lost 4 bases to trimming and J lost 8 bases; unmatched junction nucleotides: 13. The CDR3 has 16 residues. CDR1 and CDR2 from the germline V gene are SGHRS and YFSETQ. CDR3 in DNA: TGCGCCAGCAGCCCACGAGCCGGGACAGGGCGGGATGAGCAGTTCTTC. Its protein product is CASSPRAGTGRDEQFF.

As for this clone: The germline gene is not matched at one end of the junction; a read error may be the cause. The chain's CDR3 is CASSLGLQATYEQYF. The DNA of the CDR3 is TGCGCCAGCAGTTTGGGTTTGCAGGCGACCTACGAGCAGTACTTC. This chain connects TRBV5-1 to TRBJ2-7; D call uncertain. Germline CDR1 SGHRS, CDR2 YFSETQ. The CDR3 has 15 amino acids.

The J gene is TRBJ2-5, the V gene TRBV7-7, with D tentatively TRBD2 (6 bases). CDR1 is SSHAT, CDR2 FNYEAQ, per germline (reference sequence). V was cut by 1 base and J by 5 bases, with 14 bases left in between. CDR3 length equals 15 residues. CDR3 DNA: TGTGCCAGCAGCTTAGTAGGGGCGGAGGGGGAGACCCAGTACTTC. Encoded protein: CASSLVGAEGETQYF.